A selection of T cell receptor beta chains follows, all from one sample in a study of T cells in Graves' hyperthyroidism and ophthalmopathy. Each CDR3 protein gets one entry after TCRdb re-called the multiplex PCR reads with MiXCR. The sample records roughly 580,000 distinct CDR3 sequences, about 14% being singletons. The specimen sequenced was blood. These receptors originate from a woman in her twenties or thirties with Graves' hyperthyroidism that later progressed to Graves' ophthalmopathy. The CDR3 runs from the conserved cysteine through the conserved F or W. A D gene is named only where the DNA matches it firmly. Size tells how often a clone was seen (once, few, many) or the class of an expanded clone, and some rows leave it out.

CDR3 protein: CASSEGLLALGTDTQYF; CDR3 DNA: TGTGCCAGCAGCGAGGGACTACTGGCTTTGGGAACAGATACGCAGTATTTT; V gene: TRBV9; D gene: TRBD2; clone size: NA; J gene: TRBJ2-3
CDR3 protein: CASTPVRVPYGYTF; CDR3 DNA: TGTGCCAGTACCCCAGTCAGGGTACCCTATGGCTACACCTTC; V gene: TRBV19; D gene: NA; clone size: few; J gene: TRBJ1-2
CDR3 protein: CASSPRGRDGEQYF; CDR3 DNA: TGTGCCAGCAGTCCACGGGGCCGGGACGGCGAGCAGTACTTC; V gene: TRBV28; D gene: NA; clone size: NA; J gene: TRBJ2-7
CDR3 protein: CASSLWDRVEQYF; CDR3 DNA: TGTGCCAGCAGCTTATGGGACAGGGTCGAGCAGTACTTC; V gene: TRBV28; D gene: TRBD1; clone size: many; J gene: TRBJ2-7
CDR3 protein: CASRTGVITNEKLFF; CDR3 DNA: TGTGCCAGCCGGACAGGGGTCATAACTAATGAAAAACTGTTTTTT; V gene: TRBV27; D gene: TRBD1; clone size: NA; J gene: TRBJ1-4
CDR3 protein: CSARASTSVYNEQFF; CDR3 DNA: TGCAGTGCTAGAGCCTCGACTAGCGTATACAATGAGCAGTTCTTC; V gene: TRBV20-1; D gene: TRBD2; clone size: many; J gene: TRBJ2-1
CDR3 protein: CASSWWTSAQETQYF; CDR3 DNA: TGTGCCAGCAGTTGGTGGACTAGCGCCCAAGAGACCCAGTACTTC; V gene: TRBV2; D gene: TRBD2; clone size: many; J gene: TRBJ2-5
CDR3 protein: CAWSVATRFASYTF; CDR3 DNA: TGTGCCTGGAGTGTAGCCACCCGATTCGCGAGCTACACCTTC; V gene: TRBV30; D gene: NA; clone size: many; J gene: TRBJ1-2
CDR3 protein: CASMDQGRSNQPQHF; CDR3 DNA: TGTGCCAGCATGGACCAGGGGAGGAGCAATCAGCCCCAGCATTTT; V gene: TRBV6-1; D gene: NA; clone size: NA; J gene: TRBJ1-5
CDR3 protein: CASSQGSGGDTQYF; CDR3 DNA: TGTGCCAGCAGCCAAGGGTCAGGGGGGGATACGCAGTATTTT; V gene: TRBV3-1; D gene: NA; clone size: many; J gene: TRBJ2-3
CDR3 protein: CASREGGKVVYEQYF; CDR3 DNA: TGTGCCAGCAGGGAAGGGGGGAAAGTTGTCTACGAGCAGTACTTC; V gene: TRBV12-3/TRBV12-4; D gene: NA; clone size: many; J gene: TRBJ2-7
CDR3 protein: CASSLKVSGSYNEQFF; CDR3 DNA: TGTGCCAGCAGCCTGAAGGTAAGCGGCTCCTACAATGAGCAGTTCTTC; V gene: TRBV13; D gene: NA; clone size: many; J gene: TRBJ2-1
CDR3 protein: CASSDFLAGVGELFF; CDR3 DNA: TGCGCCAGCAGTGATTTTCTAGCGGGAGTCGGGGAGCTGTTTTTT; V gene: TRBV10-2; D gene: TRBD2; clone size: NA; J gene: TRBJ2-2
CDR3 protein: CASSPTERGETQYF; CDR3 DNA: TGTGCCAGCTCACCGACGGAAAGAGGAGAGACCCAGTACTTC; V gene: TRBV18; D gene: NA; clone size: many; J gene: TRBJ2-5
CDR3 protein: CSAPLGGSETQYF; CDR3 DNA: TGCAGTGCTCCCCTGGGGGGTTCAGAGACCCAGTACTTC; V gene: TRBV20-1; D gene: NA; clone size: many; J gene: TRBJ2-5
CDR3 protein: CASTRLAGGVTYEQYF; CDR3 DNA: TGTGCCAGCACTCGACTAGCGGGAGGCGTCACCTACGAGCAGTACTTC; V gene: TRBV28; D gene: TRBD2; clone size: NA; J gene: TRBJ2-7
CDR3 protein: CASSLAVSGSSYNEQFF; CDR3 DNA: TGTGCCAGCAGTTTAGCAGTTAGCGGGAGTTCCTACAATGAGCAGTTCTTC; V gene: TRBV12-3/TRBV12-4; D gene: TRBD2; clone size: many; J gene: TRBJ2-1
CDR3 protein: CASSYRGGSNQPQHF; CDR3 DNA: TGTGCCAGCAGTTACAGAGGGGGAAGCAATCAGCCCCAGCATTTT; V gene: TRBV6-2/TRBV6-3; D gene: NA; clone size: many; J gene: TRBJ1-5
CDR3 protein: CASSLQGAGNEQFF; CDR3 DNA: TGTGCCAGCAGTTTACAGGGGGCGGGCAATGAGCAGTTCTTC; V gene: TRBV12-3/TRBV12-4; D gene: TRBD1; clone size: many; J gene: TRBJ2-1
CDR3 protein: CAIRDGSNQPQHF; CDR3 DNA: TGTGCCATCCGAGACGGTAGCAATCAGCCCCAGCATTTT; V gene: TRBV10-3; D gene: NA; clone size: many; J gene: TRBJ1-5